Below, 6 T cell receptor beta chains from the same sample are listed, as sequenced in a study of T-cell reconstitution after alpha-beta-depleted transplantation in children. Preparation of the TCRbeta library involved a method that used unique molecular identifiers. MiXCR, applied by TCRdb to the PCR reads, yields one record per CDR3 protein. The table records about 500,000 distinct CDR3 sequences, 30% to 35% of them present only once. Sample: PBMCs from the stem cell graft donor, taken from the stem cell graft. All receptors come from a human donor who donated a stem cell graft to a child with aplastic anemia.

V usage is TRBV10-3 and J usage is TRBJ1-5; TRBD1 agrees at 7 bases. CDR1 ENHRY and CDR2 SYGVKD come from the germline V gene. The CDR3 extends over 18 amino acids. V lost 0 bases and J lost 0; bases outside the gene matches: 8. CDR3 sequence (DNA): TGTGCCATCAGTGAGTCTGCTGCTGGACAGGTTAGCAATCAGCCCCAGCATTTT. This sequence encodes CAISESAAGQVSNQPQHF.

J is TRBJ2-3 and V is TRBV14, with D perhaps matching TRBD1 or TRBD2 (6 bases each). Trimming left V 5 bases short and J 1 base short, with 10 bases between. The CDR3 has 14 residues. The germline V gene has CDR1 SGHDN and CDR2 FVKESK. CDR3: CASSNREGTDTQYF. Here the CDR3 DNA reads TGTGCCAGCAGCAACAGGGAGGGCACAGATACGCAGTATTTT.

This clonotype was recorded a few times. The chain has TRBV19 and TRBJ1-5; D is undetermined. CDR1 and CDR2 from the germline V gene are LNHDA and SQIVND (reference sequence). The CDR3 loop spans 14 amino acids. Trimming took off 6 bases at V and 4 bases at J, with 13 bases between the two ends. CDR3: CASRSSGSNQPQHF. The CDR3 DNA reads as TGTGCCAGTAGGTCTTCGGGGTCGAATCAGCCCCAGCATTTT. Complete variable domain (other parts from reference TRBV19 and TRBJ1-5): DGGITQSPKYLFRKEGQNVTLSCEQNLNHDAMYWYRQDPGQGLRLIYYSQIVNDFQKGDIAEGYSVSREKKESFPLTVTSAQKNPTAFYLCASRSSGSNQPQHFGDGTRLSIL.

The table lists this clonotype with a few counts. The CDR3 here is CASSPIGQELKNSPLHF. For the CDR3, the DNA is TGTGCCAGCTCACCTATTGGACAGGAGTTAAAGAATTCACCCCTCCACTTT. The V gene is TRBV18, the J gene TRBJ1-6; 7 nucleotides line up with TRBD1. The trim removed 3 bases at V and 7 bases at J, leaving 12 bases unmatched. The V gene's germline CDR1 is KGHSH and CDR2 LQKENI. The CDR3 is made up of 17 amino acids.

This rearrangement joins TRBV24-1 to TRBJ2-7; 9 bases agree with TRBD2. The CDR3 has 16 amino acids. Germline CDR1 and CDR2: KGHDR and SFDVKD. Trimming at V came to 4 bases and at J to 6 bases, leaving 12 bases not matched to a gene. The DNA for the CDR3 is TGTGCCACCAGTGAGGGCGGGAGGGCCTCGGTCTTCGAGCAGTACGTC. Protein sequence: CATSEGGRASVFEQYV.

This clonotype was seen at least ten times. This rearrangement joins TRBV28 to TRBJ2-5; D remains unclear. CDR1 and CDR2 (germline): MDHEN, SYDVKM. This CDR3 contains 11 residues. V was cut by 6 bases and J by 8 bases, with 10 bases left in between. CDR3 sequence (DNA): TGTGCCAGCAGACTCTTCGGAACCCAGTACTTC. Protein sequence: CASRLFGTQYF.